The 32 T cell receptor beta chains below all came from one sample that was sequenced in a study of OX40 agonist ivuxolimab in advanced cancers. Some clones are missing from TCRdb's copy, which holds only in-frame ones; the method was immunoSEQ multiplex PCR. The sample includes about 84,000 clones, more than 75% of them seen just once. This specimen consisted of CD4+ or CD8+ T cells sorted from blood, obtained in a trial of the OX40 agonist ivuxolimab. The receptors shown here come from an adult with an advanced solid tumor such as melanoma, head and neck, liver or kidney cancer.

The chain carries TRBV30 and TRBJ1-1; D not certain. V shed 4 bases and J shed 2 bases, with 11 bases lying between them. Looked up from germline, CDR1 is GTSNPN and CDR2 is SVGIG (reference sequence). The CDR3 has 13 amino acids. Here the CDR3 DNA reads TGTGCCTGGAAAAGGGTAGTCAACACTGAAGCTTTCTTT. This sequence encodes CAWKRVVNTEAFF.

The chain recombines TRBV10-2 with TRBJ1-2; no firm D call. There are 14 residues in the CDR3. The V gene's germline CDR1 is WSHSY and CDR2 SAAADI. V was clipped by 2 bases and J by 5 bases, with 12 bases between them. The CDR3 spells CASSEGPDPYGYTF. In nucleotides, the CDR3 is TGCGCCAGCAGTGAGGGGCCCGACCCTTATGGCTACACCTTC.

The V call is TRBV7-2, the J call TRBJ1-1, with 9 bases lining up with TRBD1. Per germline, CDR1 SGHTA and CDR2 FQGNSA. The length of the CDR3 is 16 residues. V trimming: 5 bases; J trimming: 5 bases; junction bases outside the gene matches: 12. CDR3 protein: CASSPGTGMGVTEAFF. The DNA for the CDR3 is TGTGCCAGCAGCCCCGGGACAGGGATGGGGGTTACTGAAGCTTTCTTT. The full variable domain, in which reference TRBV7-2 and TRBJ1-1 provide the parts outside the CDR3, is GAGVSQSPSNKVTEKGKDVELRCDPISGHTALYWYRQSLGQGLEFLIYFQGNSAPDKSGLPSDRFSAERTGGSVSTLTIQRTQQEDSAVYLCASSPGTGMGVTEAFFGQGTRLTVV.

The V and J genes are TRBV11-3 and TRBJ2-1, with 9 bases aligning to TRBD1. Germline V gene lookup returns CDR1 SGHNT and CDR2 YENEEA. V shed 1 base and J 10 bases; nucleotides not matched to a gene: 8. This CDR3 has 15 amino acids. The CDR3 is CASSLGRTGVREQFF. The DNA for the CDR3 is TGTGCCAGCAGCTTAGGGCGGACAGGGGTCAGGGAGCAGTTCTTC.

The chain combines TRBV30 with TRBJ2-3; the match to TRBD2 covers 11 bases. CDR3 length: 16 residues. The J segment lost 4 bases and the V segment lost 0 bases, leaving 6 bases of the junction unmatched. Per germline, CDR1 GTSNPN and CDR2 SVGIG (reference sequence). CDR3 nucleotide sequence: TGTGCCTGGAGTGTAGGGCTAGCGGGGGGCCCAGATACGCAGTATTTT. Amino acid sequence: CAWSVGLAGGPDTQYF.

The chain is built from TRBV21-1 and TRBJ1-5. TRBV21-1 is listed as a pseudogene. CDR3 size: 18 residues. Here the CDR3 reads CASNPLDMDRVGNQPQHF. In DNA form, the CDR3 reads TGTGCCAGCAACCCCCTCGACATGGATAGGGTGGGCAATCAGCCCCAGCATTTT.

The rearrangement uses TRBV6-5 and TRBJ1-1; D call uncertain. This CDR3 is 15 amino acids long. The germline gives CDR1 MNHEY, CDR2 SVGAGI. Trimming pared 1 base from V and 3 bases from J, leaving 12 bases between. The DNA for the CDR3 is TGTGCCAGCAGTTACTTGGAGGGCGCGGACACTGAAGCTTTCTTT. Amino acid sequence: CASSYLEGADTEAFF.

The chain employs TRBV7-3 and TRBJ2-3, with TRBD1 matching over 10 bases. CDR1 SGHTA and CDR2 FQGTGA come from the germline V gene. The CDR3 extends over 16 amino acids. The junction had 6 bases not matched to a gene; V was cut back by 1 base and J by 5 bases. CDR3: CASSLRGWTGGDTQYF. The CDR3 DNA sequence: TGTGCCAGCAGCTTAAGGGGCTGGACAGGGGGAGATACGCAGTATTTT.

The V gene is TRBV27, the J gene TRBJ1-5, with D maybe TRBD1 (5 bases). The CDR3 spans 15 residues. The V gene's germline CDR1 is MNHEY and CDR2 SMNVEV (reference sequence). V was clipped by 4 bases and J by 6 bases, with 16 bases between them. This chain's CDR3 is CASSSRDGWGQPQHF. CDR3 nucleotides: TGTGCCAGCAGTTCCCGGGACGGGTGGGGTCAGCCCCAGCATTTT.

This sequence joins TRBV29-1 and TRBJ2-1; D gene unclear. The V end lost 3 bases, the J end lost 8 bases, and 11 bases lay between the germline ends. CDR1 SQVTM and CDR2 ANQGSEA come from the germline V gene. The CDR3 is 12 residues long. The CDR3 DNA sequence: TGCAGCGTTGAGTCTTTTTCGGATGAGCAGTTCTTC. Amino acids: CSVESFSDEQFF.

The CDR3 DNA reads TGCGCCAGCAGCACAACCGGGACAGGGAATTCACCCCTCCACTTT. This codes for CASSTTGTGNSPLHF. The V and J genes are TRBV5-1 and TRBJ1-6; 9 positions match TRBD1. The CDR3 is 15 amino acids. Germline lookup yields CDR1 SGHRS and CDR2 YFSETQ. The J segment lost 7 bases and the V segment lost 4 bases, leaving 6 bases of the junction unmatched.

The V gene is TRBV5-8, the J gene TRBJ1-2; 8 bases fit TRBD1. The CDR3 is 15 residues long. V lost 4 bases to trimming and J lost 4 bases; unmatched junction nucleotides: 9. In germline, CDR1 is SGHTS, CDR2 YDEGEE. The CDR3 region is CASSGTGRFGYGYTF. The CDR3 DNA reads TGTGCCAGCAGCGGGACAGGACGATTTGGCTATGGCTACACCTTC.

The chain joins TRBV10-3 to TRBJ2-2, with 7 bases lining up with TRBD1. Trimming removed 3 bases from V and 6 bases from J; junction bases left unmatched: 7. CDR1 and CDR2 from the germline V gene are ENHRY and SYGVKD. The CDR3 contains 15 residues. DNA for the CDR3: TGTGCCATCAGTGAATTCGACAGGGTGGCCGGGGAGCTGTTTTTT. Translation gives CAISEFDRVAGELFF.

CDR3: CASSDERWGGKTQYF. The CDR3 DNA reads TGTGCCAGCAGTGACGAGCGGTGGGGGGGAAAGACCCAGTACTTC. The chain carries TRBV6-1 and TRBJ2-5, with TRBD2 matching 7 bases. The CDR3 is made up of 15 amino acids. CDR1 and CDR2 from the germline V gene are MNHNS and SASEGT. J gave up 6 bases and V 3 bases, and 10 bases lay outside the gene matches.

This clone has a single count. The chain uses TRBV6-5 and TRBJ1-3; D gene uncertain. The CDR3 has 12 amino acids. With 8 bases removed from V and 0 bases from J, the gap between germline ends came to 5 bases. Germline V gene sequence: CDR1 MNHEY, CDR2 SVGAGI. CDR3 DNA: TGTGCCAGCCGGGGCTCTGGAAACACCATATATTTT. This sequence encodes CASRGSGNTIYF.

V is TRBV5-6 and J is TRBJ2-1; D not certain. There are 15 residues in the CDR3. CDR1 and CDR2 from the germline V gene are SGHDT and YYEEEE. Trimming took 1 base from V and 7 from J, leaving 15 bases between them. CDR3 sequence: CASSLPSLRENEQFF. CDR3 DNA: TGTGCCAGCAGCTTGCCCTCGTTGAGAGAAAATGAGCAGTTCTTC.

J is TRBJ2-1 and V is TRBV28, with D tentatively TRBD1 or TRBD2 (5 bases each). The CDR3 length is 13 residues. Looked up from germline, CDR1 is MDHEN and CDR2 is SYDVKM. V was pared by 5 bases and J by 9 bases, with 14 bases between. CDR3 sequence reads: CASSVGTSGEQFF. The CDR3, as DNA: TGTGCCAGCAGTGTAGGGACCAGCGGTGAGCAGTTCTTC.

This chain connects TRBV6-1 to TRBJ2-5; TRBD1 is a possible D gene (6 bases). The length of the CDR3 is 16 residues. Between the trimmed V and J ends, which lost 4 bases and 0 bases, there was a span of 15 bases. Germline V gene sequence: CDR1 MNHNS, CDR2 SASEGT. CDR3 nucleotides: TGTGCCAGCAGTGGGCCTGAACAGGGATACCAAGAGACCCAGTACTTC. Amino acid sequence: CASSGPEQGYQETQYF.

The V call is TRBV7-9, the J call TRBJ2-6; D not certain. Between the trimmed V and J ends, which lost 6 bases and 2 bases, there was a span of 2 bases. Germline V gene lookup returns CDR1 SEHNR and CDR2 FQNEAQ (reference sequence). This CDR3 has 12 residues. In nucleotides, the CDR3 is TGTGCCAGCAGTGCTGGGGCCAACGTCCTGACTTTC. It yields the protein CASSAGANVLTF.

Only one count was recorded for this clone. This chain connects TRBV6-1 to TRBJ1-6; a weak D match, TRBD1 (6 bases). Looked up from germline, CDR1 is MNHNS and CDR2 is SASEGT. Trimming took off 6 bases at V and 5 bases at J, with 14 bases between the two ends. The CDR3 has 15 residues. CDR3 amino acids: CASSARQVNNSPLHF. DNA for the CDR3: TGTGCCAGCAGCGCGAGACAGGTCAATAATTCACCCCTCCACTTT.

The chain carries TRBV7-2 and TRBJ2-7, with D unclear. V was clipped by 4 bases and J by 7 bases, with 17 bases between them. The CDR3 spans 14 residues. From germline, CDR1 is SGHTA and CDR2 FQGNSA. The CDR3 DNA reads as TGTGCCAGCAGCTCCTCCGGCCTTATTCGGGAGCAGTACTTC. This gives the protein CASSSSGLIREQYF.

V is TRBV9 and J is TRBJ1-1; 9 bases line up with TRBD1. Germline assignment: CDR1 SGDLS and CDR2 YYNGEE. The V and J ends lost 0 bases and 5 bases, in that order; junction bases with no gene match: 8. The CDR3 covers 16 residues. CDR3 DNA sequence: TGTGCCAGCAGCGTAGAGGGTTACAGGGGGCCTACTGAAGCTTTCTTT. It translates to CASSVEGYRGPTEAFF.

The chain carries TRBV19 and TRBJ1-6; TRBD1 is a possible D gene (5 bases). Trimming removed 4 bases from V and 12 bases from J, with 16 bases in between. CDR1 and CDR2 (germline): LNHDA, SQIVND (reference sequence). The CDR3 is made up of 14 amino acids. The CDR3 loop is CASSKGLRQLPLHF. The CDR3 bases are TGTGCCAGTAGTAAGGGACTGAGACAACTACCCCTCCACTTT.

This rearrangement joins TRBV6-4 to TRBJ1-6, with 7 nucleotides matching TRBD1. With 6 bases clipped from V and 7 bases from J, the junction kept 9 bases outside the gene matches. Germline CDR1 is MRHNA and CDR2 is SNTAGT. The CDR3 is 15 amino acids. Written as DNA, the CDR3 is TGTGCCAGCAGCGAACAGGGGATGGAAAATTCACCCCTCCACTTT. This sequence encodes CASSEQGMENSPLHF.

The chain links TRBV5-1 to TRBJ2-3; 9 bases match TRBD1. CDR3 size: 15 residues. Germline lookup yields CDR1 SGHRS and CDR2 YFSETQ. V lost 5 bases, J lost 2 bases, and 6 bases stayed unmatched. CDR3 sequence: CASRTGQGFTDTQYF. CDR3 sequence (DNA): TGCGCCAGCAGAACGGGACAGGGTTTCACAGATACGCAGTATTTT.

Only one count was recorded for this clone. The chain uses TRBV11-3 and TRBJ2-1, with D possibly being TRBD2 (5 bases). This CDR3 has 15 residues. Germline V gene sequence: CDR1 SGHNT, CDR2 YENEEA. Trimming left V 5 bases short and J 3 bases short, with 14 bases between. This CDR3 reads CASSLSDGIYNEQFF. The CDR3 nucleotides read TGTGCCAGCAGCCTATCGGACGGGATCTACAATGAGCAGTTCTTC. The full variable domain, with the rest looked up from reference TRBV11-3 and TRBJ2-1, is EAGVVQSPRYKIIEKKQPVAFWCNPISGHNTLYWYLQNLGQGPELLIRYENEEAVDDSQLPKDRFSAERLKGVDSTLKIQPAELGDSAVYLCASSLSDGIYNEQFFGPGTRLTVL.

The chain couples TRBV9 to TRBJ2-2, with D possibly TRBD1 on 7 matching bases. The V gene's germline CDR1 is SGDLS and CDR2 YYNGEE. Trimming cost V 3 bases and J 1 base, with 13 bases left between them. CDR3 length: 16 amino acids. CDR3 DNA sequence: TGTGCCAGCAGCGCGGATCAGGGGGGGAACACCGGGGAGCTGTTTTTT. Translated: CASSADQGGNTGELFF.

The rearrangement uses TRBV9 and TRBJ1-1, with a tentative D call TRBD1 (6 bases). V lost 0 bases and J lost 1, with 10 bases in between. Germline-derived CDR1 and CDR2 are SGDLS and YYNGEE. This CDR3 comprises 15 residues. CDR3 nucleotides: TGTGCCAGCAGCGTAGCTGGAGGGGGGAACACTGAAGCTTTCTTT. It translates to CASSVAGGGNTEAFF.

The chain is built from TRBV5-1 and TRBJ2-1; tentative D call: TRBD2 (6 bases). Between the trimmed V and J ends, which lost 2 bases and 0 bases, there was a span of 9 bases. Germline V gives CDR1 SGHRS, CDR2 YFSETQ. The CDR3 is made up of 15 amino acids. CDR3 in DNA: TGCGCCAGCAGCTTTAGCGGAAGCTCCTACAATGAGCAGTTCTTC. It yields the protein CASSFSGSSYNEQFF.

The chain is built from TRBV9 and TRBJ1-1, with 9 bases matching TRBD1. The germline gives CDR1 SGDLS, CDR2 YYNGEE. Trimming removed 4 bases from V and 5 bases from J; junction bases left unmatched: 9. The CDR3 runs to 15 residues. CDR3 in DNA: TGTGCCAGCAGCTCATCCGGGACAGGGTTTACTGAAGCTTTCTTT. Translation gives CASSSSGTGFTEAFF. The whole variable domain, remainder taken from reference TRBV9 and TRBJ1-1, is DSGVTQTPKHLITATGQRVTLRCSPRSGDLSVYWYQQSLDQGLQFLIQYYNGEERAKGNILERFSAQQFPDLHSELNLSSLELGDSALYFCASSSSGTGFTEAFFGQGTRLTVV.

V and J are TRBV5-1 and TRBJ2-7, with a possible D match to TRBD2 (5 bases). The germline V gene encodes CDR1 SGHRS and CDR2 YFSETQ. Trimming cost V 0 bases and J 5 bases, with 12 bases left between them. The CDR3 has 14 residues. DNA for the CDR3: TGCGCCAGCAGCTTGGGCCCGACGGGGAACGAGCAGTACGTC. This sequence encodes CASSLGPTGNEQYV.

V and J are TRBV11-2 and TRBJ2-2; no reliable D call. Germline CDR1 SGHAT, CDR2 FQNNGV. There are 16 residues in the CDR3. Between the trimmed V and J ends, which lost 2 bases and 1 base, there was a span of 11 bases. The CDR3 here is CASSLNLDGNTGELFF. Here the CDR3 DNA reads TGTGCCAGCAGCTTAAACCTCGACGGGAACACCGGGGAGCTGTTTTTT.